This T cell receptor (beta chain) is from a study of blood T cells in healthy people across ages. About the study: Per two T cells, template switching captured roughly one barcoded beta molecule.

Points from the study as a whole: Estimates of total diversity, which came from one million sequenced T cells, were considered to be underestimates. Among T cells, TCR beta diversity per million cells dropped roughly linearly as age rose. Long-lived donors had more naive CD4+ cells and higher diversity than aged donors.

The CDR3 runs 14 residues. V lost 6 bases and J 6 bases, leaving 15 bases between the germline ends. CDR1 and CDR2 from the germline V gene are SGHTA and FQGTGA. Primers used in a second PCR of roughly 6 to 11 cycles were a sample-barcoded 5' primer and a J-beta primer mix. TCRdb reprocessed the 5' RACE reads with MiXCR, giving one entry per CDR3 protein. This table holds roughly 2 million distinct CDR3 sequences, around 48% found once. A word on this clonotype: What it recognizes is unknown.

What was sequenced was blood. The clonotype was recovered from a middle-aged woman in good health. The J gene is TRBJ2-1, the V gene TRBV7-3; D is perhaps TRBD2 (6 bases). CDR3 DNA sequence: TGTGCCAGCAGGTCCACTAGCCGACGCAATGAGCAGTTCTTC. This codes for CASRSTSRRNEQFF.